This T cell receptor (beta chain) emerged from a study of spatial heterogeneity in lung cancer (dated by TCRdb to about 2019). About the investigation overall: Beta-chain transcripts were consistently detected in greater numbers than alpha-chain transcripts, which likely reflected higher beta-chain transcript abundance. In the raw uncorrected reads, each unique combination of TCR and UMI appeared more than ten times on average. At surgery, 200 or so tumor regions, approximately 64 matched nontumor lung samples and some 54 PBMC samples were TCR-sequenced for both alpha and beta chains. The study linked features of the TCR repertoire to counts of nonsynonymous mutations, which were determined by whole-exome sequencing of tumor tissue. The study quantitatively compared TCR alpha and beta repertoires across multiple tumor regions, matched nontumor lung and blood in non-small cell lung cancer. Broader findings and caveats from the paper: Confirming at a functional level the hypothesis that regional TCRs recognize regional mutations was considered to require additional single-cell paired TCR alpha and beta sequencing. Ubiquitous expanded tumor TCRs were found in blood more often at tumor resection than at routine follow-up.

The sample's time point label, in plain terms: sample taken at primary tumor resection. TCR sequencing used whole RNA extracted from tumor and nontumor lung tissue, or from cryopreserved PBMC samples, without cell sorting. Samples were obtained from about 75 patients with early-stage, untreated non-small cell lung cancer from the lung TRACERx cohort. A patient was chosen for TCR sequencing only when enough RNA was available from at least two tumor regions. As concerns this clonotype: Its antigen remains unidentified. No qualities accompany the bases; no much larger clone lies one base away.

Receptor amplification or capture employed 5' RACE. Sequencing was carried out with a NextSeq 500. To allow correction of PCR and sequencing errors, the TCR library protocol tagged every TCR cDNA molecule with a unique molecular identifier. Per the source publication's procedure: Decombinator tools were used for TCR identification, UMI-based error correction and CDR3 extraction. TCRs above a frequency of 2 per 1,000, corresponding to the top 1% of the tumor frequency distribution, were defined as expanded. Rényi diversity was computed with the R vegan package after subsampling each repertoire 100 times to 5,000 TCRs. CDR3 similarity networks were built from amino acid triplet string-kernel similarity, with CDR3s being connected when pairwise similarity was above 0.82. TCRdb reworked the public reads: Q25 trimming with fastp, MiXCR clone assembly, productive beta chains retained. Rows matching on CDR3 protein sequence are summarized as one entry with the most common DNA and genes. The V and J calls and clone size are TCRdb's, not the authors'. The sample yields 50,000 or so distinct CDR3 sequences; about 12% were counted once. Together, the top ten hold roughly 40% of the sample.

CDR1 and CDR2 (MNHEY, SVGAGI) derive from the germline V gene. Reading from cysteine to phenylalanine, the CDR3 counts 15 amino acids. Of all the DNA, just the CDR3 is kept, 45 bases in frame from base 1. The trim is 0 bases for V and 4 bases for J, with a gap of 9 bases between the germline ends. The chain uses TRBV6-5 and TRBJ1-4; no D gene is confidently identified. The sequenced sample was PBMCs, obtained at surgery. This clonotype was sampled from a female donor with early-stage non-small cell lung cancer. The CDR3 amino acid sequence is: CASSYSVQINEKLFF. In nucleotides, the sequence is TGTGCCAGCAGTTACTCAGTCCAGATTAATGAAAAACTGTTTTTT.